This T cell receptor (beta chain) appears in the sequencing data of a study of cytomegalovirus exposure and HLA in healthy donors (dated by TCRdb to 2016 to 2017). With respect to the entire study: An earlier analysis of roughly 570 of the donors reported approximately 280 Gb of sequence data and roughly 120 million unique TCR beta sequences obtained from about 179 million T cells. Of the 350 to 400 genotyped donors, 81% fell in the genetic ancestry cluster associated with self-reported Caucasian donors. In the later analysis, no new phenotypic data were used to find candidate immune exposures; instead, reliance was placed on TCR beta sequences and their occurrence across donors. Typing coverage differed by locus: A, B, C, DRB1 and DQB1 were typed in roughly 620-630 donors, DQA1 in 500 to 550, DPA1 in nearly 610, and DPB1 in just under 480. To study patterns of TCR occurrence, a later analysis re-analyzed previously published TCR beta repertoires from 700 or so donors and added high-resolution HLA genotyping. All discovery cohort repertoires had been generated using a single sequencing platform. Genome-wide SNP genotypes for about 60% of the roughly 700 donors were used in a later genetic analysis, which treated that subset as a discovery cohort. High-throughput TCR immunosequencing, statistical association of individual TCRs with disease status, and machine learning were combined to predict cytomegalovirus infection status. The study profiled the T cell repertoires of hundreds of subjects by immunosequencing and related them to cytomegalovirus serostatus. Alongside the repertoire data, information on donor age, sex, ethnicity and CMV serostatus was compiled. A few DR-DQ haplotypes were handled as single units for association and clustering because linkage in the cohort was strong. Among 300 to 450 genotyped donors of the cohort, an average of about 240,000 unique TCR beta nucleotide sequences were sequenced per donor, 15% to 20% of them non-productive. HLA typing included class I and class II loci at four-digit resolution. The study aimed to test whether cataloging public T cell receptors could reveal signatures of past pathogen exposure. Along with the roughly 670-subject first cohort, a separate validation cohort of over 90 different subjects was used. An earlier analysis of 587 of the donors applied high-throughput TCR beta sequencing to assess whether each TCR beta V gene segment acted as functional or pseudogenic. Roughly 290 gigabases of sequencing data and 75 million to 85 million unique TCR sequences made up an early release that covered under 750 HLA-typed donors. The paper as a whole reports these results and caveats: According to a later analysis, parvovirus B19, influenza, CMV and Epstein-Barr virus appeared linked to several top co-occurrence clusters. Linkage disequilibrium might explain the correlated functional status among segregating V segments, but an unknown experimental factor could not be ruled out. An association between a missense DCLRE1C variant and V-gene and J-gene trimming of TCR beta chains was found in a later genetic analysis and replicated in an independent cohort. The 87-base-pair reads could not distinguish some IMGT-functional V segments, including TRBV6-2 and TRBV6-3, so those segments were excluded. Because some donors lacked HLA typing at each locus, the association tests relied only on the typed subset. The study gave a list of over 150 TCR beta chains associated with cytomegalovirus. In vitro tests confirmed that a few of the cytomegalovirus-associated TCR beta chains recognize cytomegalovirus antigens. When HLA alleles, especially DR and DQ, strongly co-occurred, attributing TCR associations to individual alleles was difficult. The presence/absence analyses assumed that sequencing depth was roughly uniform across donors, and that assumption may not be true. A later analysis found that TCR association rates varied across HLA loci, with DRB1 alleles showing the most associated TCRs and HLA-C alleles the fewest. A further reported finding was that TCR beta sequences accurately predicted the HLA-A and HLA-B alleles for most subjects in the first cohort. A later analysis found that most CMV-associated TCR beta chains appeared HLA-restricted, with HLA associations seemingly driven largely by CMV exposure. A later analysis associated 15,000 or so TCR beta sequences with specific HLA alleles at a false discovery rate of 0.05. In a later analysis, HLA-associated TCR beta chains showed more clonal expansion and lower generation probabilities than non-associated chains that were equally common. Immune exposure information for the cohort was limited to CMV serostatus. This cohort had only TCR beta chains sequenced, and the lack of alpha or paired-chain data limited which features could be detected. According to the authors, the approach could potentially be generalized to other disease states and immunological phenotypes. The classifier was reported to diagnose cytomegalovirus status with high specificity and sensitivity in both the original and validation cohorts. Across donors, most TCR sequences were observed very rarely, whereas some public TCRs were present in many individuals. Compared with the approximately 670-donor mean, donors in an Asian-associated ancestry cluster had fewer N-insertions in productive TCRs, according to a later genetic analysis. A group of highly shared sequence variants was considered likely to be a technical artifact of the sequencing pipeline. In an earlier analysis of 587 of the donors, most TCR beta V segments appeared in productive rearrangements about 90% or about 30% of the time, broadly matching IMGT annotations. The earlier analysis of about 600 of the donors excluded 15 to 20 rarely observed V segments, including chromosome 9 orphons, because counts were too low.

The cohort comprised 666 healthy bone marrow donors. Cohort members were all nominally healthy when sampled, although unrecorded immune exposures were likely present. The donor tested CMV seronegative and was one of the 352 seronegative cohort members. Each donor provided a peripheral blood sample, and peripheral blood mononuclear cells were used for TCR beta sequencing. Genomic DNA was extracted from the blood cell samples with the Qiagen DNeasy Blood Extraction Kit. There are a few counts of this clone. It lacks a known antigen. No base quality values were provided; no much bigger clone lies one nucleotide off. From the germline V gene, CDR1 is SGHVS and CDR2 is FQNEAQ. Deletion took 5 bases off V and 0 bases off J, with a span of 19 bases between the germline ends. From the cysteine through the phenylalanine, the CDR3 covers 17 amino acids. Just CDR3 DNA is preserved here, 51 bases in frame from base 1.

Library prep was done by the immunoSEQ multiplex PCR assay. The multiplex PCR relied on a mix of 60 forward primers for TCR Vbeta segments and 13 reverse primers for TCR Jbeta segments. The CDR3 region of rearranged TCR beta genes was amplified from genomic DNA by a multiplex PCR assay. Amplified TCR beta libraries were sequenced as 87-base-pair reads on the Illumina HiSeq System. As for the original processing: In a later analysis, tens of millions of unique TCR beta chains were counted across the 500 to 850 repertoires, and roughly 11 million of these chains were shared by at least two donors. To remove PCR and sequencing errors, raw reads were error-corrected and collapsed into unique sequences using a nearest-neighbor algorithm that merged closely related sequences. CDR3 sequences were aligned to IMGT reference sequences to assign V, D and J gene segments. Each retained sequence needed at least a six-nucleotide match to both a V gene segment and a J gene segment. Rearrangements were called productive when the CDR3 lacked stop codons and stayed in frame with V and J; all others were non-productive. Following IMGT convention, CDR3 was defined as the stretch from the second conserved V-encoded cysteine up to the conserved J-encoded phenylalanine. The earlier analysis of fewer than 750 of the donors excluded sequences that lacked an unambiguous match to a single V gene segment. In an earlier analysis of approximately 500 of the donors, a V segment was called functional when productive rearrangements were above 56.7%, and segregating when the standard deviation between donors exceeded 5%. To diagnose cytomegalovirus status from the catalog of TCR beta chain sequences, a statistical classification framework was built. In a later analysis, TCR nucleotide sequences were compared against IMGT/GENE-DB human TR gene sequences so that V and J genes could be assigned. The TCRdist pipeline was used in a later analysis to assign CDR3 sequences and most-parsimonious VDJ recombination scenarios. In a later analysis, each TCR beta chain was defined by its CDR3 amino acid sequence together with its V-gene family, and reads without a unique V-gene family were excluded. In a later analysis, 450 to 600 highly shared, low-generation-probability nucleotide sequences were removed to address suspected cross-contamination and a sequencing artifact. In a later analysis, a clonal expansion index for each public chain was calculated from normalized within-repertoire ranks of inferred template counts. A later analysis computed generation probabilities with a VDJ recombination model fitted to out-of-frame rearrangements, and checked the results against IGoR. In a later analysis, hypergeometric tests were used to score TCR-TCR, TCR-HLA and TCR-CMV co-occurrence, with a repertoire-size bias correction applied to TCR pairs. A later analysis estimated false discovery rates by permuting HLA or CMV assignments 20 times. In a later analysis, co-occurring TCRs were grouped using DBSCAN, and TCRdist sequence similarity was added for clustering within HLA-allele-positive subsets. Co-occurrence clustering excluded repertoires with fewer than 30,000 or more than 120,000 public chains, plus five with anomalous nucleotide sharing. In TCRdb, the immuneACCESS table is reduced to in-frame sequences with V and J assigned. These tables do not hold every clone; where another copy was compared, an unresolved V gene accounts for under half, and the others remain unexplained. The DNA was the basis for D and trimming; V, J and clone size are from that table. The sample profile shows 140,000 or so clones; approximately 80% of them were found once. The top ten clonotypes cover just over 4.5% of the sample.

Recombination linked TRBV7-8 to TRBJ1-2; the D gene is possibly TRBD1, with 6 bases matching. This receptor was obtained from a man in his forties or fifties in good health and CMV-seronegative. Sequencing was performed on PBMCs. The CDR3 here reads CASSPRWDTTTNYGYTF. The bases are TGTGCCAGCAGCCCCCGGTGGGACACCACGACTAACTATGGCTACACCTTC.